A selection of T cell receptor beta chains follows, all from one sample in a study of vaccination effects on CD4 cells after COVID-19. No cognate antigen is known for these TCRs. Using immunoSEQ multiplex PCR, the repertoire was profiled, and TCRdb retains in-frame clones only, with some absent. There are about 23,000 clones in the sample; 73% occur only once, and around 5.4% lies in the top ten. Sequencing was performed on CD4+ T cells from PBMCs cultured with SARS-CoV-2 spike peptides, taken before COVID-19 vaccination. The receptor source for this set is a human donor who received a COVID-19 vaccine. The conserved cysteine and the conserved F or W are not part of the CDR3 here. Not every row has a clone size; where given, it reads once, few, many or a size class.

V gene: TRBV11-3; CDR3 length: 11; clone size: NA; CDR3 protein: ASSPSDTDTQY
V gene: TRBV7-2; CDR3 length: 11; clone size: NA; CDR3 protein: ASSSGLVGEQF
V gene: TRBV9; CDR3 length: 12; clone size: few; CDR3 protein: ASSVGYSNQPQH
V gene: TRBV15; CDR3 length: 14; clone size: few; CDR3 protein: ATSRDPGLAGSEQF
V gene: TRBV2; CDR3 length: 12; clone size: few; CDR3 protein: ASNRDMGPSEQY
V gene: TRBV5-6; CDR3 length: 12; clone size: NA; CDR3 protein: ASSLEPGGYGYT
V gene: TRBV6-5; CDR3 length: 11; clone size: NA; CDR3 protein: ASSRQGGQPQH
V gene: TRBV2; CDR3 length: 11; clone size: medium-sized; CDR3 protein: ASSSNRALGYT
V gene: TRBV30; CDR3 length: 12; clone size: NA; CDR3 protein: AWTPRDRNTEAF
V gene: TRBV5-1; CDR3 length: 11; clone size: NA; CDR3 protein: ATTTGANYGYT
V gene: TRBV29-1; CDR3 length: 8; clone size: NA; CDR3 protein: SVGGNEQF
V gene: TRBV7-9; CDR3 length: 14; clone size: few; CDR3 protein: ASSLFAGQYSNEQF
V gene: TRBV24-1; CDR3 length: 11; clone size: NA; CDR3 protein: ATSGGSNNEQF
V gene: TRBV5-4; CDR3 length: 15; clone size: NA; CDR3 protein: ASSFGHRMAGGSPLH
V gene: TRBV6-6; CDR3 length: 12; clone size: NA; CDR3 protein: ASSSQGVGQPQH
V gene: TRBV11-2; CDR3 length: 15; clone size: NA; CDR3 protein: ASSLARGGSYNSPLH
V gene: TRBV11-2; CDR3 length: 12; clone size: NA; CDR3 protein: ASSLERLSNEQF
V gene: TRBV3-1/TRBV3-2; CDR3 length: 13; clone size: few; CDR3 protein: ASILAGGSNYTQY
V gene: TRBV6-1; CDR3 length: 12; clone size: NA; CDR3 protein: ASSEAGQGQPQH
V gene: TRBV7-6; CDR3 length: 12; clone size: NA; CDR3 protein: ASSHGPSTGELF
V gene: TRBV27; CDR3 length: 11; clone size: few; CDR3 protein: ASSLYPGSEAF
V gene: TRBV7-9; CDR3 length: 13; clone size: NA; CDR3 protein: ASSLGGQGFSPLH
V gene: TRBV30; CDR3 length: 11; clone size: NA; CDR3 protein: AWRPGPQETQY
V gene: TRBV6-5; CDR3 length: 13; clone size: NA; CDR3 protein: ASRMGGTGGGEQY
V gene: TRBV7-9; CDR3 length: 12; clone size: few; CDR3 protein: ASSPGTTYYEQY
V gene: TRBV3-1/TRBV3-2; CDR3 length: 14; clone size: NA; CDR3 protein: ASSQGGRMWENTQY
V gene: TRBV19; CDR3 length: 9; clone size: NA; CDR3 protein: ASSIDLEAF
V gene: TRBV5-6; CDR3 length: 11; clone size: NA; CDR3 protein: ASSPDRSYGYT
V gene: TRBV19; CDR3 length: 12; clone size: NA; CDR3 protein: ASTSMGATGELF
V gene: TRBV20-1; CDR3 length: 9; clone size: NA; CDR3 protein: SAFGGDGYT
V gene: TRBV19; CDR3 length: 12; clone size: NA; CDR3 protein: ASSTNDGDTEAF
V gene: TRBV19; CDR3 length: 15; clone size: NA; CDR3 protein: ASRTQGVIYSNQPQH
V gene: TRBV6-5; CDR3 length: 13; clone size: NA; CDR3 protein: ASSSNTGRREKLF
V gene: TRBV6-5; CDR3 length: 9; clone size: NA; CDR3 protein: EAGTLYEQY
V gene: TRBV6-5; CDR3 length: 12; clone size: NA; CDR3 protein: ASSYLSGQNGYT
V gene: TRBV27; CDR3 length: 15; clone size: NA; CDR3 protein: ASSPGRWAVVLEKLF
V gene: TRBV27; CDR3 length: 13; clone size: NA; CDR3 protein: ASSPSGFASYEQY
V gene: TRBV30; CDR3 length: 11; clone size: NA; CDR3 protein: AWSRGRNTEAF
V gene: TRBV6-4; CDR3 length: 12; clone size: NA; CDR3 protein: ASSPTGVNYGYT
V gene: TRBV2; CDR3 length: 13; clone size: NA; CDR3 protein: ASSKANLQNTEAF
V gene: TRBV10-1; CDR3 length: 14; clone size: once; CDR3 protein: ASSESSVGRMETQY
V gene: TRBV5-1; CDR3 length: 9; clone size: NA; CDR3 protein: ASSLSGEQF
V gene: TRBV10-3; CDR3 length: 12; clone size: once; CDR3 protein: AISENYPGETQY
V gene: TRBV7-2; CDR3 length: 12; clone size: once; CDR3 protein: ASSVSGNTGELF
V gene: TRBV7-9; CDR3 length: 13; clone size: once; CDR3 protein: ASSLAGQINEKLF
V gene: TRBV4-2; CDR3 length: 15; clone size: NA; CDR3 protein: ASSHASGTLAKNIQY
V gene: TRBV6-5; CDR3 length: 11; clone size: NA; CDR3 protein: ASSAEIQETQY
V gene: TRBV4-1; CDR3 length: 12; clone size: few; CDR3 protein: ASSQEWTSGGQF
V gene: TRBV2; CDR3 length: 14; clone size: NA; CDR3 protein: ASRGPGLQGSTEAF
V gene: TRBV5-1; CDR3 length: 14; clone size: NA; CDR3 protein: ASSLIGTSGWGEQF
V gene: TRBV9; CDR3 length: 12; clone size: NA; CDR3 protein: ASSDRGGLDTQY
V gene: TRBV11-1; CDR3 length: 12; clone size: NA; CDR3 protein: ASSPAGAKQTQY
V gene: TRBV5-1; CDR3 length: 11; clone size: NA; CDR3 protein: ASSLDRPYEQY
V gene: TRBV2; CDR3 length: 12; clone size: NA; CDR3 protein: ASSPEGQGYGYT
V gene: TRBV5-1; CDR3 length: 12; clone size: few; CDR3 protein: ASSRGTAGNTIY
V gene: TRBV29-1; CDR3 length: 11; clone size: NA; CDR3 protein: SVLGGGNTEAF
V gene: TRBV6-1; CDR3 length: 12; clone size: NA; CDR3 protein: ASSESGGWYEQY